This TCR beta chain was recorded in a study of T cell clones after liver transplantation. Study results and caveats: Low donor cell numbers restricted donor-reactive repertoire measurement in a couple of subjects.

TCRdb's copy holds only in-frame clones and misses some; the assay was immunoSEQ multiplex PCR. The sample shows 99,000 or so clones, more than 75% of them seen only once. Comments on this clone: The target antigen is unknown.

CDR1 and CDR2 (germline): MNHEY, SMNVEV (reference sequence). This CDR3 has 14 residues. V was shortened by 1 base and J by 6 bases, with 12 bases between the two germline ends. The sequence was collected from a human donor who received a liver transplant. Specimen: CD4+ T cells from blood, collected before liver transplant. The chain has TRBV27 and TRBJ1-1; unclear D gene. CDR3 protein: CASSLLGPGSEAFF. CDR3 nucleotides: TGTGCCAGCAGTTTATTGGGCCCGGGTTCTGAAGCTTTCTTT.